The clone carrying this TCR beta chain occurred a few times. The antigen is undetermined. They built TCR cDNA with 5'RACE template switching, a step that put in a universal primer site and UMIs. MiXCR, applied by TCRdb to the 5' RACE reads, yields one record per CDR3 protein. The data show about 360,000 distinct CDR3 sequences, 6% to 8% seen once. This entry belongs to a study of T cells after yellow fever vaccination. This CDR3 comprises 12 residues. Between the trimmed V and J ends, which lost 6 bases and 4 bases, there was a span of 7 bases. The germline CDR1 and CDR2 sequences are ENHRY and SYGVKD. The study, taken as a whole, reports: Though weaker, the secondary response peaked faster, on day 5 versus 15.

The sequence derives from a man younger than 45 who received the YFV17D yellow fever vaccine. The chain carries TRBV10-3 and TRBJ2-1, with D possibly matching TRBD1 (6 bases). The sample was PBMCs, taken 5 days after the yellow fever booster vaccination. The CDR3 protein is CAIRDSYNEQFF. For the CDR3, the DNA is TGTGCCATCAGGGACAGTTACAATGAGCAGTTCTTC.